This T cell receptor (beta chain) was identified in a study of regulatory T cells in long-lasting Graves disease. The length of the CDR3 is 12 residues. The V and J ends lost 0 bases and 7 bases respectively, with 6 bases between them. The germline V gene has CDR1 SGHAT and CDR2 FQNNGV. Regarding time point: newly diagnosed GD, antithyroid drugs for less than 3 months. From RNA extracted from PBMCs, the TCR library was made. The table lists this clonotype with many counts. Assembly of TCR beta libraries relied on iRepertoire HTBI primers together with Arm-PCR of CDR3 regions. Under the authors' procedure: From all samples, identification returned 14 TRBJ and around 62 TRBV segments. TCRdb re-analysed the multiplex PCR reads in MiXCR, keeping a single row per CDR3 protein. The authors' filters were not applied to this entry. The sample comprises about 460,000 distinct CDR3 sequences, 13% to 15% of which are singletons, and around a sixth rests with the top ten.

This sample was shared with a second study, whose subject was T cells in Graves' hyperthyroidism and ophthalmopathy. As reported in that work: Lactation, pregnancy, other autoimmune disease or uncontrolled infection excluded patients. The HTBI set primed first-round TCR CDR3 RT-PCR. With a median lead of roughly 6.8 months before onset, the model predicted ophthalmopathy.

The J gene is TRBJ1-1, the V gene TRBV11-2; D is unclear. The clonotype comes from a woman between 50 and 59 years old with Graves disease. The sample consisted of peripheral blood mononuclear cells (PBMCs), taken at new diagnosis, from a patient treated with antithyroid drugs. CDR3: CASSLDRFEAFF. CDR3 coding DNA: TGTGCCAGCAGCTTAGATAGATTTGAAGCTTTCTTT. The full variable domain, its missing parts supplied by reference TRBV11-2 and TRBJ1-1, is EAGVAQSPRYKIIEKRQSVAFWCNPISGHATLYWYQQILGQGPKLLIQFQNNGVVDDSQLPKDRFSAERLKGVDSTLKIQPAKLEDSAVYLCASSLDRFEAFFGQGTRLTVV.